This record covers a single T cell receptor beta chain. Its antigen is still unknown. The authors' processing: Differences in CDR3 between clinicopathological groups were drawn on to build a classifier intended to discriminate distant-metastatic papillary thyroid cancer patients. From the PCR reads, TCRdb re-called clones with MiXCR. These V and J calls are TCRdb output, not the study's own analysis. The sample contains tens of thousands of clones, approximately 11% of which appear only once. Germline assignment: CDR1 DFQATT and CDR2 SNEGSKA (reference sequence). The CDR3 sequence is 14 residues long. V gave up 5 bases and J gave up 0 bases, with 14 bases separating them. Nobody among the patients had been given any treatment before thyroid surgery. The entry originates in a study of metastatic and nonmetastatic thyroid tumors. As for the study in general: For malignant and benign thyroid patients, tumor or nodule tissue and blood were the sources whose repertoires were compared. General observations from the study: Compared with benign nodules, malignant thyroid tumors were reported to have significantly higher TCR beta diversity in both blood and tumor.

The clonotype was recovered from a female donor with papillary thyroid cancer or a benign thyroid nodule (not recorded which). Some clones in this sample may be carry-over from other donors' samples. Sequenced material: blood. J is TRBJ2-7 and V is TRBV20-1, with D tentatively TRBD1 (6 bases). The CDR3 DNA reads TGCAGTGCTCAGCTACAGGGAGTCTCCTACGAGCAGTACTTC. The encoded protein is CSAQLQGVSYEQYF.